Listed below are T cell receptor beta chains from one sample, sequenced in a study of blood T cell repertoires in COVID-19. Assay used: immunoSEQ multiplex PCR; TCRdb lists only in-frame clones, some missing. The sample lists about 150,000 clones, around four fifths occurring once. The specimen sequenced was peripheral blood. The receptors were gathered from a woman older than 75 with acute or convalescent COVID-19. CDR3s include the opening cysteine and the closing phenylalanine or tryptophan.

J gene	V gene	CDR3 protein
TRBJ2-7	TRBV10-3	CAISDSGTGSYEQYF
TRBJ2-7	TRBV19	CASRPVGQGREQYF
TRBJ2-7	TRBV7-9	CASSLMAGLEQQYF
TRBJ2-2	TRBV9	CASSVRAGGELFF
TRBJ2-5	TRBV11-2	CASSLDTGQIQETQYF
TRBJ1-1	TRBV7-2	CAGRRQSYMNTEAFF
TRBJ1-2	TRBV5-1	CASSLEGVGYTF
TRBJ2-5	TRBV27	CASSLLGQGTQETQYF
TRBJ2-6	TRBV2	CASRKQPSGANVLTF
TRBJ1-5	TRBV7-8	CASSLETAPQPQHF
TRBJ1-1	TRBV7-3	CASSLRGGFDTEAFF
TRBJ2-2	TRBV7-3	CASSPGQGSNTGELFF
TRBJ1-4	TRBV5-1	CASSPLGQASATNEKLFF
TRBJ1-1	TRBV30	CAWSPGTGKMNTEAFF
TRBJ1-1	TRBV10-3	CAISPGQDEAFF
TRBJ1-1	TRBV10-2	CASSDRRTEAFF
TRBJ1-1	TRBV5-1	CASSTHSGTVNTEAFF
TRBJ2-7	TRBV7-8	CASSPHYEQYF
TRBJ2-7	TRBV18	CASSPAGTGGAYEQYF
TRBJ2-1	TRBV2	CASSEMGQGAWFF
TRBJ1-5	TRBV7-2	CASSSDGNQPQHF
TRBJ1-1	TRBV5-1	CASSKDRGNTEAFF
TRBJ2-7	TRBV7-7	CASSLATGASYEQYF
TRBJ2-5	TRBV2	CATTPTSVWETQYF
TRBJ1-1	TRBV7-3	CASSPSWGGTEAFF
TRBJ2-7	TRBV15	CATSRGQGIYEQYF